This T cell receptor beta chain was recorded in a study of shared clonotypes between healthy human individuals. The germline CDR1 and CDR2 sequences are LGHNA and YNFKEQ. This CDR3 is built from 17 residues. V was clipped by 3 bases and J by 0 bases, with 18 bases between them. Measured with immunoSEQ multiplex PCR; TCRdb has only the in-frame clones, and not every one. This sample has about 1.5 million clones, with 95% to 99% found just once. The TCR was taken from a man between 25 and 39 years old in good health. The chain is built from TRBV4-2 and TRBJ2-7, with TRBD2 as a possible D gene (6 bases). Sequenced: naive CD4+ T cells sorted from blood. Subset defined: CD45RA+ positively selected. The CDR3: CASSQNSGLAFSYEQYF. In nucleotides, the CDR3 is TGTGCCAGCAGCCAGAACTCGGGGCTAGCGTTCTCCTACGAGCAGTACTTC.